These 31 T cell receptor beta chains were all obtained from the same sample, sequenced in a study of blood T cell repertoires in COVID-19. Data came from immunoSEQ multiplex PCR; TCRdb stores just in-frame clones and leaves some out. Altogether about 250,000 clones are present, about 86% being singletons, with the ten largest covering over 1.1%. The sample consisted of peripheral blood. These receptors came from a man older than 75 with acute or convalescent COVID-19.

The chain links TRBV29-1 to TRBJ2-1; D is unresolved. CDR3 size: 13 residues. Germline loops: CDR1 SQVTM, CDR2 ANQGSEA. The V gene lost 2 bases and the J gene lost 11 bases, with 16 bases spanning the gap. CDR3 in DNA: TGCAGCGTTGAACGCCCCGAGGAGTATCAGCAGTTCTTC. Translating gives CSVERPEEYQQFF.

The genes are TRBV12-3 or TRBV12-4 and TRBJ1-1, with D possibly being TRBD1 (6 bases). V lost 5 bases to trimming and J lost 4 bases, with 11 bases between them. This CDR3 is built from 13 residues. CDR3 in amino acids: CASSTAGVTEAFF. DNA of the CDR3: TGTGCCAGCAGTACCGCAGGGGTCACTGAAGCTTTCTTT.

The V and J genes are TRBV7-9 and TRBJ2-1; 9 bases agree with TRBD2. This CDR3 comprises 18 residues. With V trimmed by 5 bases and J by 0 bases, 11 bases remained unmatched. CDR1 is SEHNR, CDR2 FQNEAQ, per germline (reference sequence). Written as DNA, the CDR3 is TGTGCCAGCAGCGAAGGACTAGCGAGACGTAGCTCCTACAATGAGCAGTTCTTC. Amino acid sequence: CASSEGLARRSSYNEQFF. Using reference TRBV7-9 and TRBJ2-1 for the parts outside the CDR3, the full variable domain is DTGVSQNPRHKITKRGQNVTFRCDPISEHNRLYWYRQTLGQGPEFLTYFQNEAQLEKSRLLSDRFSAERPKGSFSTLEIQRTEQGDSAMYLCASSEGLARRSSYNEQFFGPGTRLTVL.

This chain joins TRBV28 and TRBJ1-3; tentative D call: TRBD1 (5 bases). Germline V lookup: CDR1 MDHEN, CDR2 SYDVKM. The CDR3 covers 17 residues. V was clipped by 0 bases and J by 2 bases, with 14 bases between them. CDR3: CASSLWGRGKAGNTIYF. The CDR3 DNA follows: TGTGCCAGCAGTTTATGGGGGAGGGGTAAGGCTGGAAACACCATATATTTT.

The chain couples TRBV11-3 to TRBJ2-7; 7 bases are shared with TRBD1. Trimming took 1 base from V and 0 from J; bases not matched to a gene: 0. Germline assignment: CDR1 SGHNT and CDR2 YENEEA. The CDR3 is 14 residues long. The CDR3 here is CASSLGDSSYEQYF. The CDR3 nucleotides read TGTGCCAGCAGCTTAGGGGACAGCTCCTACGAGCAGTACTTC.

This clone was recorded only once. The rearrangement joins TRBV18 to TRBJ1-1; D is unclear. There are 13 residues in the CDR3. Trimming shortened V by 8 bases and J by 1 base, and 11 bases separated the two germline ends. Germline V gene data show CDR1 as KGHSH and CDR2 as LQKENI. DNA for the CDR3: TGTGCCAGCACGGAAACGGGGAACACTGAAGCTTTCTTT. Amino acids: CASTETGNTEAFF.

The chain is built from TRBV6-5 and TRBJ1-4; 9 positions agree with TRBD1. The ends lost 6 bases at V and 8 bases at J; junction bases unmatched: 10. Germline lookup yields CDR1 MNHEY and CDR2 SVGAGI. The CDR3 has 15 residues. CDR3 nucleotide sequence: TGTGCCAGCAGAATCGACCGGGACAGGGACGAAAAACTGTTTTTT. Protein: CASRIDRDRDEKLFF.

Only one count was recorded for this clone. The rearrangement joins TRBV7-8 to TRBJ1-2; TRBD1 is a possible D gene (6 bases). The CDR3 is made up of 13 amino acids. CDR1 and CDR2 (germline): SGHVS, FQNEAQ. Trimming left V 5 bases short and J 3 bases short, with 10 bases between. The DNA for the CDR3 is TGTGCCAGCAGCCTCAACAGGGACTATGGCTACACCTTC. It codes for CASSLNRDYGYTF.

The chain combines TRBV19 with TRBJ2-2, with a weak D call TRBD1 (5 bases). V lost 11 bases to trimming and J lost 1 base, with 11 bases between them. CDR1 LNHDA and CDR2 SQIVND come from the germline V gene (reference sequence). The CDR3 runs to 13 residues. CDR3 DNA: TGTGCCGTAGGGGCAGGGAACACCGGGGAGCTGTTTTTT. Its translation is CAVGAGNTGELFF.

The CDR3 region is CASSSQTSGRSGTYEQYF. CDR3 in DNA: TGTGCCAGCAGTTCCCAGACTAGCGGGAGGAGTGGAACGTACGAGCAGTACTTC. The genes are TRBV28 and TRBJ2-7; 13 bases align to TRBD2. This CDR3 has 18 amino acids. CDR1 and CDR2 (germline): MDHEN, SYDVKM. After removal of 4 bases from V and 4 bases from J, the junction contained 13 bases not matched to a gene.

The V call is TRBV7-2, the J call TRBJ2-3; D unresolved. Germline V gives CDR1 SGHTA, CDR2 FQGNSA. The CDR3 has 13 residues. Trimming took off 0 bases at V and 6 bases at J, with 7 bases between the two ends. The CDR3 reads CASSLAWADTQYF. Written as DNA, the CDR3 is TGTGCCAGCAGCTTAGCCTGGGCCGATACGCAGTATTTT.

This chain links TRBV19 with TRBJ1-5, with TRBD1 matching over 9 bases. The J segment lost 2 bases and the V segment lost 5 bases, leaving 4 bases of the junction unmatched. CDR1 LNHDA and CDR2 SQIVND come from the germline V gene (reference sequence). This CDR3 comprises 15 residues. The CDR3 sequence is CASSVDRGRNQPQHF. The CDR3 nucleotides read TGTGCCAGTAGTGTGGACAGGGGCCGCAATCAGCCCCAGCATTTT.

The chain joins TRBV9 to TRBJ2-2; TRBD2 agrees at 10 bases. The germline CDR1 and CDR2 sequences are SGDLS and YYNGEE. The CDR3 has 15 residues. Trimming at V came to 5 bases and at J to 3 bases, leaving 4 bases not matched to a gene. The CDR3 region is CASREREGYTGELFF. In nucleotides, the CDR3 is TGTGCCAGCAGGGAGCGGGAGGGTTACACCGGGGAGCTGTTTTTT.

The DNA of the CDR3 is TGTGCCAGCACCGGGACTAGCGGCACAGATACGCAGTATTTT. This gives the protein CASTGTSGTDTQYF. The rearrangement links TRBV6-6 to TRBJ2-3, with 10 bases matching TRBD2. The CDR3 spans 14 residues. From germline, CDR1 is MNHNY and CDR2 SVGAGI (reference sequence). Losses at the gene ends were 7 bases for V and 1 base for J; bases not matched to a gene: 2.

This clone has a single count. This rearrangement joins TRBV7-2 to TRBJ1-5, with 12 positions matching TRBD1. Germline V gives CDR1 SGHTA, CDR2 FQGNSA. V shed 5 bases and J 6 bases; nucleotides not matched to a gene: 5. There are 15 residues in the CDR3. The CDR3 DNA is TGTGCCAGCAGCCTGGGACAGGGGGCGAGTCAGCCCCAGCATTTT. It codes for CASSLGQGASQPQHF.

A single count supports this clone. This sequence joins TRBV18 and TRBJ2-3, with D hard to call. V lost 1 base to trimming and J lost 6 bases, with 11 bases between them. The CDR3 is made up of 14 amino acids. Germline CDR1 is KGHSH and CDR2 is LQKENI. CDR3 loop: CASSPRGAADTQYF. Here the CDR3 DNA reads TGTGCCAGCTCACCACGAGGAGCTGCTGATACGCAGTATTTT. Filled out from reference TRBV18 and TRBJ2-3, the complete variable domain reads NAGVMQNPRHLVRRRGQEARLRCSPMKGHSHVYWYRQLPEEGLKFMVYLQKENIIDESGMPKERFSAEFPKEGPSILRIQQVVRGDSAAYFCASSPRGAADTQYFGPGTRLTVL.

The CDR3 DNA sequence: TGTGCCAGCTCACCGCAGCGTCACGAGACCCAGTACTTC. Amino acid sequence: CASSPQRHETQYF. The chain couples TRBV18 to TRBJ2-5; D is unclear. Deletions cut 3 bases from V and 5 bases from J, with 10 bases between. The CDR3 is 13 amino acids. Germline assignment: CDR1 KGHSH and CDR2 LQKENI.

This chain uses TRBV6-5 with TRBJ1-1; D unclear. V was clipped by 3 bases and J by 1 base, with 12 bases between them. The germline gives CDR1 MNHEY, CDR2 SVGAGI. The CDR3 extends over 15 amino acids. The CDR3 coding sequence is TGTGCCAGCAGTTATGGTCAGGCGCGGAACACTGAAGCTTTCTTT. Its translation: CASSYGQARNTEAFF.

This chain links TRBV15 with TRBJ2-7; weak D call: TRBD1 (6 bases). Germline-derived CDR1 and CDR2 are LNHNV and YYDKDF (reference sequence). The ends were cut back, 2 bases at V and 6 bases at J, with 14 bases in the middle. The CDR3 consists of 14 residues. This CDR3 reads CATSRRLQGGEQYF. DNA for the CDR3: TGTGCCACCAGCAGACGCTTACAGGGCGGCGAGCAGTACTTC.

The gene calls are TRBV28 and TRBJ1-4; TRBD1 aligns across 11 bases. V was pared by 2 bases and J by 4 bases, with 3 bases of the junction left unmatched. The CDR3 is 16 amino acids. From germline, CDR1 is MDHEN and CDR2 SYDVKM. In DNA, the CDR3 is TGTGCCAGCAGTTTAGTGGGACAGGGGGTTAATGAAAAACTGTTTTTT. It codes for CASSLVGQGVNEKLFF.

V is TRBV11-1 and J is TRBJ2-7, with a possible D match to TRBD2 (6 bases). Between the trimmed V and J ends, which lost 5 bases and 2 bases, there was a span of 19 bases. Looked up from germline, CDR1 is SGHAT and CDR2 is FQDESV (reference sequence). This CDR3 has 16 amino acids. The CDR3 nucleotides are TGTGCCAGCAGCATCGGGCCCCCGGGAGATGCCTACGAGCAGTACTTC. Residues: CASSIGPPGDAYEQYF.

V gene TRBV19 combines with J gene TRBJ1-5, with unresolved D. Germline assignment: CDR1 LNHDA and CDR2 SQIVND (reference sequence). CDR3 size: 13 residues. Trimming removed 6 bases from V and 3 bases from J, with 9 bases in between. CDR3 nucleotides: TGTGCCAGTAGAAATTTCAACAATCAGCCCCAGCATTTT. Encoded protein: CASRNFNNQPQHF.

The chain recombines TRBV7-2 with TRBJ2-7; 10 bases are a match to TRBD1. The CDR3 is 14 amino acids. V lost 3 bases to trimming and J lost 2 bases; unmatched junction nucleotides: 1. Germline V gives CDR1 SGHTA, CDR2 FQGNSA. CDR3 bases: TGTGCCAGCAGCTTTGGGACAGGGGCCTACGAGCAGTACTTC. Translated: CASSFGTGAYEQYF. The entire variable domain, with the rest obtained from reference TRBV7-2 and TRBJ2-7, is as follows: GAGVSQSPSNKVTEKGKDVELRCDPISGHTALYWYRQSLGQGLEFLIYFQGNSAPDKSGLPSDRFSAERTGGSVSTLTIQRTQQEDSAVYLCASSFGTGAYEQYFGPGTRLTVT.

V and J are TRBV28 and TRBJ1-5, with 9 bases lining up with TRBD1. Per the germline V gene, CDR1 is MDHEN and CDR2 is SYDVKM. The CDR3 consists of 13 residues. The J segment lost 3 bases and the V segment lost 8 bases, leaving 2 bases of the junction unmatched. CDR3 sequence reads: CASRTGDNQPQHF. DNA for the CDR3: TGTGCCAGCCGGACAGGGGACAATCAGCCCCAGCATTTT.

The chain links TRBV5-1 to TRBJ2-1, with TRBD1 matching 8 bases. In germline, CDR1 is SGHRS, CDR2 YFSETQ. Unmatched junction bases numbered 8, after V lost 0 bases and J lost 6 bases. CDR3 size: 16 residues. CDR3: CASSLASQGASNEQFF. Here the CDR3 DNA reads TGCGCCAGCAGCTTGGCCAGCCAGGGGGCGAGCAATGAGCAGTTCTTC. Drawing the rest from reference TRBV5-1 and TRBJ2-1, the complete variable domain is KAGVTQTPRYLIKTRGQQVTLSCSPISGHRSVSWYQQTPGQGLQFLFEYFSETQRNKGNFPGRFSGRQFSNSRSEMNVSTLELGDSALYLCASSLASQGASNEQFFGPGTRLTVL.

The J gene is TRBJ2-3, the V gene TRBV3-1 (or the pseudogene TRBV3-2), with D possibly being TRBD2 (5 bases). CDR1 LGHDT and CDR2 YNNKEL come from the germline V gene (reference sequence). The CDR3 loop spans 14 amino acids. The germline V and J ends were trimmed by 0 bases and 5 bases, with 9 bases remaining between them. CDR3 loop: CASSQDPAGDTQYF. As DNA, the CDR3 is TGTGCCAGCAGCCAAGATCCGGCGGGAGATACGCAGTATTTT.

This clone came up once. This chain connects TRBV3-1 (or the pseudogene TRBV3-2) to TRBJ2-1; TRBD2 matches 14 bases. Losses at the gene ends were 3 bases for V and 6 bases for J; bases not matched to a gene: 10. Germline CDR1 is LGHDT and CDR2 is YNNKEL (reference sequence). This CDR3 has 18 amino acids. In DNA form, the CDR3 reads TGTGCCAGCAGCCACGCTGCCTCCGGGACTAGCGGGAGCAATGAGCAGTTCTTC. Protein sequence: CASSHAASGTSGSNEQFF.

The chain is built from TRBV19 and TRBJ1-4; D is perhaps TRBD1 (5 bases). The germline CDR1 and CDR2 sequences are LNHDA and SQIVND (reference sequence). CDR3 length equals 14 residues. Deletions cut 3 bases from V and 7 bases from J, with 12 bases between. CDR3 nucleotides: TGTGCCAGTAGTATTGGGACCGGGGGTGAAAAACTGTTTTTT. Amino acid sequence: CASSIGTGGEKLFF.

With regard to this clone: Different DNA sequences within this sample yield the same CDR3. The chain joins TRBV5-1 to TRBJ1-1; no firm D call. The CDR3 is 14 amino acids. Trimming left V 0 bases short and J 0 bases short, with 6 bases between. Germline CDR1 is SGHRS and CDR2 is YFSETQ. CDR3 residues: CASSLGQMNTEAFF. CDR3 nucleotides: TGCGCCAGCAGCTTGGGGCAGATGAACACTGAAGCTTTCTTT.

V is TRBV7-2 and J is TRBJ2-1; TRBD1 is a possible D gene (6 bases). The ends were cut back, 5 bases at V and 4 bases at J, with 12 bases in the middle. Germline V CDR1 and CDR2: SGHTA, FQGNSA. The CDR3 contains 14 residues. CDR3 sequence: CASSGNRAYNEQFF. Written as DNA, the CDR3 is TGTGCCAGCAGCGGAAACAGGGCATACAATGAGCAGTTCTTC.

The rearrangement links TRBV5-6 to TRBJ2-2; D is possibly TRBD2 (6 bases). V gave up 1 base and J gave up 2 bases, with 9 bases separating them. CDR1 is SGHDT, CDR2 YYEEEE, per germline. The CDR3 sequence is 15 residues long. The CDR3, as DNA: TGTGCCAGCAGCTTGTACGGGGGTAACACCGGGGAGCTGTTTTTT. Amino acids: CASSLYGGNTGELFF.